This TCR beta chain was sequenced in a study of T cell responses to AZD1222 COVID-19 vaccine. Study-level points and caveats: Spike-wide coverage was observed for vaccine-associated CD4 TCRs, with dominant responses at 160-218 and 743-854. Recipients of AZD1222 seropositive at baseline numbered only 5 or 6. Increased Spike-specific TCR breadth and depth were observed after two AZD1222 doses. Most donors were white British, females outnumbered males, and clonal diversity was possibly underestimated.

Profiling relied on immunoSEQ multiplex PCR, and the TCRdb table lists in-frame clones only, not all of them. The table lists over 100,000 clones, about 89% of them singletons, with roughly 3.3% in the top ten. This clone was seen just once. Its antigen remains unknown. V shed 6 bases and J shed 1 base, with 24 bases lying between them. The CDR3 totals 18 residues. Germline V CDR1 and CDR2: MGHDK, SYGVNS. Sequencing was performed on peripheral blood, taken 28 days after the second dose of the MenACWY control vaccine. This chain uses TRBV25-1 with TRBJ2-5; D gene unclear. The TCR was taken from an adult who received the MenACWY meningococcal vaccine as a control. The CDR3 here is CASSSGPPNTEPQETQYF. The CDR3 DNA reads as TGTGCCAGCAGCTCCGGCCCCCCAAACACGGAACCCCAAGAGACCCAGTACTTC.